This T cell receptor (beta chain) was recorded in a study of CD8 T cells in ankylosing spondylitis. Study-wide findings and caveats: Within matched ankylosing spondylitis synovial fluid, disease-linked clones were reportedly significantly enriched. Prior literature has documented some motif variants in synovial fluid and blood from reactive arthritis. It appeared that ankylosing spondylitis blood was characterized by a TCR beta motif of fewer than ten highly homologous variants.

On this clonotype: Antigen unknown.

By quantitative 5'-RACE with molecular barcodes, the TCR beta libraries were made. TCRdb re-called the 5' RACE reads with MiXCR, one entry per CDR3 protein. Here the sample spans 150,000 to 200,000 distinct CDR3 sequences, over 10% being singletons. CDR3 length: 14 amino acids. Germline lookup yields CDR1 SGHRS and CDR2 YFSETQ. Germline trimming cut 4 bases from V and 8 bases from J; bases unmatched to any gene: 3. The clonotype comes from a female donor with ankylosing spondylitis or in good health (not recorded which). Sequencing was performed on blood, either unsorted or a sorted T cell fraction (not recorded which). The V gene is TRBV5-1, the J gene TRBJ1-4, with 12 bases matching TRBD1. Here the CDR3 DNA reads TGCGCCAGCAGCGGGACAGGGGGCGGCGAAAAACTGTTTTTT. Translating it yields CASSGTGGGEKLFF. Filled out from reference TRBV5-1 and TRBJ1-4, the complete variable domain reads KAGVTQTPRYLIKTRGQQVTLSCSPISGHRSVSWYQQTPGQGLQFLFEYFSETQRNKGNFPGRFSGRQFSNSRSEMNVSTLELGDSALYLCASSGTGGGEKLFFGSGTQLSVL.